This T cell receptor (beta chain) was sequenced during a study of blood T cell repertoires in COVID-19. Libraries were prepared by immunoSEQ multiplex PCR; TCRdb keeps only in-frame clonotypes and omits some of them. The sample consists of over 200,000 clones, about 73% of them appearing once. The CDR3 has 12 residues. Trimming took 3 bases from V and 7 from J; bases not matched to a gene: 1. CDR1 and CDR2 from the germline V gene are ENHRY and SYGVKD. The specimen was peripheral blood. The chain joins TRBV10-3 to TRBJ1-1, with 8 bases fitting TRBD1. The receptor was isolated from a woman at least 80 years old with acute or convalescent COVID-19. CDR3 sequence (DNA): TGTGCCATCAGTGAAGGGACAGGTGAAGCTTTCTTT. Translating gives CAISEGTGEAFF.